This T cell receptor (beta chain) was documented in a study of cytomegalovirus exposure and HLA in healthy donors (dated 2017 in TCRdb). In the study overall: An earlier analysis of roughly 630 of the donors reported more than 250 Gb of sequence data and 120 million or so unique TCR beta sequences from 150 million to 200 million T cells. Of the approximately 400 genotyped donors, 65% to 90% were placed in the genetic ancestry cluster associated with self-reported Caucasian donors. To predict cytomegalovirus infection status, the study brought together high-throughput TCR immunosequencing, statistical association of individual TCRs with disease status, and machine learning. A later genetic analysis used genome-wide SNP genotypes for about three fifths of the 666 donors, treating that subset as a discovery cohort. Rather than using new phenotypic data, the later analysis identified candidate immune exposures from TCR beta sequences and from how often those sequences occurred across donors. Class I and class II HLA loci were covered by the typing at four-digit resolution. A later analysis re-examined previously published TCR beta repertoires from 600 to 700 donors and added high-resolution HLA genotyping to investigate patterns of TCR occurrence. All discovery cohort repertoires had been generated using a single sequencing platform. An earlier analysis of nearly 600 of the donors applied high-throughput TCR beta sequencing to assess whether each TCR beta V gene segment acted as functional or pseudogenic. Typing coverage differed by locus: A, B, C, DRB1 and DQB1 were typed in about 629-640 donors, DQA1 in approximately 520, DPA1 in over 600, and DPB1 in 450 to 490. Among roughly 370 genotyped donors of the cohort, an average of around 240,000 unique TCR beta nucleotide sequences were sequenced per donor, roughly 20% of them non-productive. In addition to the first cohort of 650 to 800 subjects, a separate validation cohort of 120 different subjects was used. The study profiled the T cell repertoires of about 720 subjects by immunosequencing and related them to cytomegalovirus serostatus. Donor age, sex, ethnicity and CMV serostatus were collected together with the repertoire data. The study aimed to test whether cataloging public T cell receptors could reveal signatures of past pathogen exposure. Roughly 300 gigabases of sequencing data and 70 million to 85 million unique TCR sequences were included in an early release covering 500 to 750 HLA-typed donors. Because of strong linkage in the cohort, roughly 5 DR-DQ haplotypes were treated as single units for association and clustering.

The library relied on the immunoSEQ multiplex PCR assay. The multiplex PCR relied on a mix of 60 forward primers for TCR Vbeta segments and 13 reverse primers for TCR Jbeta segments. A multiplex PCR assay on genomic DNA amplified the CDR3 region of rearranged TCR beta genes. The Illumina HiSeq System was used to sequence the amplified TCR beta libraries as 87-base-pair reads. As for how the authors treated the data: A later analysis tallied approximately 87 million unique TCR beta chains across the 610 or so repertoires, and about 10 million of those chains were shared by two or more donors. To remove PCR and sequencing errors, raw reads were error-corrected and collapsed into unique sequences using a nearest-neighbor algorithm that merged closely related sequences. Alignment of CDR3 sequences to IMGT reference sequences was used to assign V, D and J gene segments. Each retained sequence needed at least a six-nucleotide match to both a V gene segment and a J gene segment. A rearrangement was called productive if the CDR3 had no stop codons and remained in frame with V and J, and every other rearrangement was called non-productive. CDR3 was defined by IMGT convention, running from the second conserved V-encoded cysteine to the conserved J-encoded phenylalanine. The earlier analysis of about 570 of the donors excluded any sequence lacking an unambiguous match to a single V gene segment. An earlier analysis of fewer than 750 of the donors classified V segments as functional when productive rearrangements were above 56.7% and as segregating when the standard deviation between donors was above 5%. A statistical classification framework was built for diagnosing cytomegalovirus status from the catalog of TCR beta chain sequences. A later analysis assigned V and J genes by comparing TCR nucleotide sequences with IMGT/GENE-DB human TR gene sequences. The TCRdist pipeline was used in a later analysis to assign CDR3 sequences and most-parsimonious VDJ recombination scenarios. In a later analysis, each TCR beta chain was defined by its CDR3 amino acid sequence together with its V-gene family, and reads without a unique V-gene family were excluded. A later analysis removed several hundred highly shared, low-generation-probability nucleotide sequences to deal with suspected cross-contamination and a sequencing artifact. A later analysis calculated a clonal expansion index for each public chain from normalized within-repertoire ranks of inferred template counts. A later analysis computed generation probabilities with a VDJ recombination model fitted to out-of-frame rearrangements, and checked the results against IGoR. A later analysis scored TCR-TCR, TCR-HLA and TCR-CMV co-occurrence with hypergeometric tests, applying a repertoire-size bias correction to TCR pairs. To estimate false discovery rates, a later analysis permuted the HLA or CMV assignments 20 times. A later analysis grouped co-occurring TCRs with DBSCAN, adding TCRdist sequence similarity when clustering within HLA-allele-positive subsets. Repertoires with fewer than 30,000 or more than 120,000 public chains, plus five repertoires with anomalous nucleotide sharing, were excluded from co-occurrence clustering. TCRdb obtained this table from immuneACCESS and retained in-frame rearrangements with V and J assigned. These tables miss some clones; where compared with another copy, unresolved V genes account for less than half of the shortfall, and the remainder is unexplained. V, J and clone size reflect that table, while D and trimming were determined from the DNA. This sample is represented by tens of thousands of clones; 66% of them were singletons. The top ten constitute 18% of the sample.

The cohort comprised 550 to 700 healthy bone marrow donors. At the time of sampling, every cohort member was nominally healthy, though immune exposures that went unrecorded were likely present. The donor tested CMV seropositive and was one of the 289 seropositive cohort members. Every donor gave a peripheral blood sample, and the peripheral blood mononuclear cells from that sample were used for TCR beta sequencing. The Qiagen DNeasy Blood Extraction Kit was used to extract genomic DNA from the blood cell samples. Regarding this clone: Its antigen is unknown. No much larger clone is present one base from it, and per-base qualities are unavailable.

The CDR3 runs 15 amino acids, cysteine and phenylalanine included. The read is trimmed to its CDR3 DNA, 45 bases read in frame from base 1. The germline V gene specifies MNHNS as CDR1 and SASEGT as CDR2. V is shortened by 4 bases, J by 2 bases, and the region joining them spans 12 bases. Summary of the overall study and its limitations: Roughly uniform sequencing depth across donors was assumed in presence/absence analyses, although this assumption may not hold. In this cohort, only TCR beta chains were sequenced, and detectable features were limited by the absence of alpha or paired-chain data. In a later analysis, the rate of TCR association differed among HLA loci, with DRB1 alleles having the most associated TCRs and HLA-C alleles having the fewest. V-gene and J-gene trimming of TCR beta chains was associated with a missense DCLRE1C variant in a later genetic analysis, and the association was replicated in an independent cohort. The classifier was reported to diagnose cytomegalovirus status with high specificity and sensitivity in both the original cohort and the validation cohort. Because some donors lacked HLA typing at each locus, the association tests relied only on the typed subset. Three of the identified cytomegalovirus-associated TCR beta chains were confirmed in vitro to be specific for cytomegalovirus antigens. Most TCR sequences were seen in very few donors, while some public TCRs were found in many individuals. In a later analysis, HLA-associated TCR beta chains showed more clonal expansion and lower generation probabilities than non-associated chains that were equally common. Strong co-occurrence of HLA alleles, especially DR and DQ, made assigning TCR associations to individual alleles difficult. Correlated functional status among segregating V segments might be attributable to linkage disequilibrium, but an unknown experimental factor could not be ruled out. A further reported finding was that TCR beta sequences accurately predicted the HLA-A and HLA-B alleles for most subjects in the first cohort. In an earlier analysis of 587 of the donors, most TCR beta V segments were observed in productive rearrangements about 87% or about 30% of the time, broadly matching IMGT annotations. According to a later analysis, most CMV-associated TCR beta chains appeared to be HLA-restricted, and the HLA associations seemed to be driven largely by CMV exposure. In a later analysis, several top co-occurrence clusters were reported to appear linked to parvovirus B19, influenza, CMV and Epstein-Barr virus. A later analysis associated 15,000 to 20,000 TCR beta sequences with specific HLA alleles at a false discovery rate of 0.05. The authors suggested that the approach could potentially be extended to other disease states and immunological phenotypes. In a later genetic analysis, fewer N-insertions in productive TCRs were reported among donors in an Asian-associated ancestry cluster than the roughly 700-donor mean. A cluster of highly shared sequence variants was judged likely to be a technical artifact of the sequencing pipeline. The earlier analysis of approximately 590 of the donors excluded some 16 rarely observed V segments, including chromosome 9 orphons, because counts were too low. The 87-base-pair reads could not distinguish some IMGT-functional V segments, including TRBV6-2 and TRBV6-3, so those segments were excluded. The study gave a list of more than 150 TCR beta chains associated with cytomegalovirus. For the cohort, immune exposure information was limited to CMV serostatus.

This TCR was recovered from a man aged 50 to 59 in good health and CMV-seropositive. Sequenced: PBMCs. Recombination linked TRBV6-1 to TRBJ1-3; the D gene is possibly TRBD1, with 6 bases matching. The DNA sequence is TGTGCCAGCAGTGTTGTCCGGGACACTGGAAACACCATATATTTT. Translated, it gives CASSVVRDTGNTIYF.